The rows below give T cell receptor beta chains drawn from one sample of a study of response to subunit inactivated influenza vaccine. In TCRdb, the RT-PCR reads were re-called with MiXCR into one record per CDR3 protein. There are fewer than 700,000 distinct CDR3 sequences in the sample; roughly 13% occur only once, and about an eighth lies in the top ten. Material: PBMCs from blood, obtained 40 to 50 days after vaccination. Receptor source: a man over 45 who received an inactivated influenza vaccine. Each CDR3 is given with its conserved first and last residue. Each record gives: D gene, J gene, clone size, V gene, CDR3 protein, CDR3 DNA. D genes are given only for firm matches. Only some rows state a clone size, as once, few, many or a class for expanded clones.

TRBD1	TRBJ1-5	few	TRBV7-9	CASSSGQGGNQPQHF	TGTGCCAGCAGCTCAGGACAGGGCGGCAATCAGCCCCAGCATTTT
NA	TRBJ2-6	many	TRBV27	CASSFLAGSSGANVLTF	TGTGCCAGCAGTTTCCTGGCGGGTTCCTCTGGGGCCAACGTCCTGACTTTC
NA	TRBJ2-1	NA	TRBV3-1	CASSQDWLDYNEQFF	TGTGCCAGCAGCCAAGATTGGTTAGACTACAATGAGCAGTTCTTC
TRBD1	TRBJ2-7	few	TRBV7-7	CASSPGAGQGNEQYF	TGTGCTAGCAGTCCAGGAGCGGGACAGGGGAACGAGCAGTACTTC
NA	TRBJ2-3	once	TRBV2	CASSEGGVADTQYF	TGTGCCAGCAGTGAGGGCGGGGTTGCAGATACGCAGTATTTT
TRBD1	TRBJ1-1	few	TRBV5-1	CASSLGTGGEAFF	TGCGCCAGCAGCTTGGGGACAGGGGGTGAAGCTTTCTTT
NA	TRBJ1-4	NA	TRBV11-2	CASSRSEEDEKLFF	TGTGCCAGCAGCCGGTCAGAAGAGGATGAAAAACTGTTTTTT
TRBD2	TRBJ2-7	NA	TRBV11-2	CASSPSGGSSGREVYEQYF	TGTGCCAGCAGCCCATCAGGGGGTTCTAGCGGGAGGGAGGTATACGAGCAGTACTTC
NA	TRBJ2-7	many	TRBV15	CATSREGRRSYEQYF	TGTGCCACCAGCAGAGAGGGACGGCGTTCCTACGAGCAGTACTTC
NA	TRBJ2-3	NA	TRBV12-3/TRBV12-4	CASSFVGRITDTQYF	TGTGCCAGCAGTTTTGTGGGGCGAATCACAGATACGCAGTATTTT
NA	TRBJ2-1	NA	TRBV7-8	CASSNRALLREQFF	TGTGCCAGCAGCAACCGGGCCCTTCTTCGTGAGCAGTTCTTC
NA	TRBJ2-7	few	TRBV9	CASSGRDADSYEQYF	TGTGCCAGCAGCGGCCGGGACGCCGACTCCTACGAGCAGTACTTC
NA	TRBJ2-3	NA	TRBV5-1	CASSTTGPPQRDTQYF	TGCGCCAGCAGCACCACGGGACCGCCCCAGCGGGATACGCAGTATTTT
NA	TRBJ2-5	few	TRBV27	CASSLRLAQETQYF	TGTGCCAGCAGTTTACGACTGGCTCAAGAGACCCAGTACTTC
TRBD1	TRBJ2-1	few	TRBV20-1	CSAPRQGAYLYNEQFF	TGCAGTGCTCCGAGACAGGGGGCTTACCTCTACAATGAGCAGTTCTTC
NA	TRBJ2-7	few	TRBV10-3	CAISEVGSYEQYF	TGTGCCATCAGTGAGGTGGGATCCTACGAGCAGTACTTC
NA	TRBJ2-6	few	TRBV27	CASSYTGANVLTF	TGTGCCAGCAGTTATACTGGGGCCAACGTCCTGACTTTC
NA	TRBJ2-1	few	TRBV6-1	CASGRGRGNEQFF	TGTGCCAGCGGGCGGGGTCGCGGGAATGAGCAGTTCTTC
NA	TRBJ1-6	few	TRBV4-1	CASSQNPLGNSPLHF	TGCGCCAGCAGCCAGAATCCCCTAGGTAATTCACCCCTCCACTTT
NA	TRBJ2-1	few	TRBV12-3/TRBV12-4	CASSRLTTNEQFF	TGTGCCAGCAGTCGACTGACCACTAATGAGCAGTTCTTC
NA	TRBJ2-7	NA	TRBV5-1	CASRLVSYEQYF	TGCGCCAGCAGACTGGTCTCCTACGAGCAGTACTTC
NA	TRBJ2-7	NA	TRBV5-5	CASSLQSGAYEQYF	TGTGCCAGCAGCTTGCAATCGGGGGCTTACGAGCAGTACTTC
TRBD2	TRBJ2-1	NA	TRBV29-1	CSVEEMFETSGNEQFF	TGCAGCGTTGAAGAGATGTTCGAGACTAGCGGAAATGAGCAGTTCTTC
TRBD2	TRBJ2-3	many	TRBV7-2	CASSPGLYGTDTQYF	TGTGCCAGCAGCCCGGGACTATACGGGACAGATACGCAGTATTTT
NA	TRBJ2-7	few	TRBV28	CASSPPGRGEQYF	TGTGCCAGCAGTCCCCCAGGACGAGGCGAGCAGTACTTC
NA	TRBJ1-5	few	TRBV19	CASSPGPSNQPQHF	TGTGCCAGTAGTCCAGGCCCCAGCAATCAGCCCCAGCATTTT
TRBD1	TRBJ2-7	few	TRBV29-1	CSVLQGTLHEQYF	TGCAGCGTTCTACAGGGGACGTTACACGAGCAGTACTTC
NA	TRBJ1-1	few	TRBV25-1	CASGRGHRDTEAFF	TGTGCCAGCGGCCGCGGGCATCGGGACACTGAAGCTTTCTTT
NA	TRBJ2-7	few	TRBV21-1	CASSYRGSSDTYEQYF	TGTGCCAGCAGCTACAGGGGTTCTAGCGACACCTACGAGCAGTACTTC
NA	TRBJ2-7	few	TRBV4-1	CASSQDKGRGGSYEQYF	TGCGCCAGCAGCCAAGATAAGGGAAGGGGGGGATCCTACGAGCAGTACTTC
NA	TRBJ2-1	NA	TRBV6-5	CASSYRVGGRPLF	TGTGCCAGCAGCTATCGGGTGGGAGGCCGCCCGCTCTTC
TRBD1	TRBJ2-1	few	TRBV6-5	CASSFPGQGYNEQFF	TGTGCCAGCAGTTTCCCGGGACAGGGTTACAATGAGCAGTTCTTC
NA	TRBJ2-3	NA	TRBV7-9	CASSPIRTSEDTQYF	TGTGCCAGCAGCCCTATCCGGACCTCGGAAGATACGCAGTATTTT
TRBD2	TRBJ2-1	NA	TRBV7-9	CASSLVTSGSKEQFF	TGTGCCAGCAGCTTAGTCACTAGCGGATCCAAGGAGCAGTTCTTC
NA	TRBJ1-2	NA	TRBV20-1	CSARKDKMYGYTF	TGCAGTGCTAGAAAGGACAAGATGTATGGCTACACCTTC
NA	TRBJ2-2	NA	TRBV6-5	CASSRFGGELFF	TGTGCCAGCAGTAGGTTTGGCGGGGAGCTGTTTTTT
NA	TRBJ2-1	few	TRBV7-2	CASSSTGLLSYNEQFF	TGTGCCAGCAGCTCGACGGGACTCTTGAGCTACAATGAGCAGTTCTTC
NA	TRBJ2-7	few	TRBV12-3/TRBV12-4	CASSYGGALSYEQYF	TGTGCCAGCAGTTACGGCGGGGCCCTCTCCTACGAGCAGTACTTC
TRBD2	TRBJ2-3	NA	TRBV4-1	CASSQGSSGGAIDTQYF	TGCGCCAGCAGCCAAGGGTCTAGCGGGGGGGCGATAGATACGCAGTATTTT
TRBD1	TRBJ2-1	NA	TRBV4-2	CASSHTGVGEQFF	TGTGCCAGCAGCCACACAGGGGTGGGTGAGCAGTTCTTC
NA	TRBJ1-1	few	TRBV7-9	CASSPLSGAAFF	TGTGCCAGCAGCCCCCTTTCGGGGGCAGCTTTCTTT
TRBD2	TRBJ2-3	few	TRBV18	CASSPETSGTRDTQYF	TGTGCCAGCTCACCAGAGACTAGCGGGACTAGAGATACGCAGTATTTT
NA	TRBJ2-3	NA	TRBV11-2	CASSSHPPGTPGVQYF	TGTGCCAGCAGCTCTCACCCCCCGGGCACCCCTGGGGTGCAGTATTTT
NA	TRBJ2-1	few	TRBV25-1	CASSESAIQASSYNEQFF	TGTGCCAGCAGTGAATCGGCAATACAGGCTAGCTCCTACAATGAGCAGTTCTTC
NA	TRBJ2-6	NA	TRBV4-3	CASSQDTGTGANVLTF	TGCGCCAGCAGCCAAGATACGGGGACCGGGGCCAACGTCCTGACTTTC
NA	TRBJ2-7	many	TRBV28	CASSRWTAIYEQYF	TGTGCCAGTTCCCGTTGGACAGCGATTTACGAGCAGTACTTC
TRBD1	TRBJ1-1	many	TRBV12-3/TRBV12-4	CASSPADRGSRANTEAFF	TGTGCCAGCAGTCCCGCCGACAGGGGCAGTCGGGCGAACACTGAAGCTTTCTTT
TRBD1	TRBJ2-3	few	TRBV12-3/TRBV12-4	CASRRTGRLTDTQYF	TGTGCCAGCAGGCGGACAGGAAGGTTGACAGATACGCAGTATTTT
NA	TRBJ2-7	few	TRBV25-1	CASSRGATPYEQYF	TGTGCCAGCAGCCGGGGGGCGACCCCCTACGAGCAGTACTTC
NA	TRBJ2-3	many	TRBV7-6	CASSLNPKNTDTQYF	TGTGCCAGCAGCTTAAATCCTAAAAACACAGATACGCAGTATTTT
NA	TRBJ1-2	few	TRBV2	CASSELDGSYGYTF	TGTGCCAGCAGTGAGTTAGATGGATCCTATGGCTACACCTTC
NA	TRBJ2-5	NA	TRBV29-1	CSAPPRGPQETQYF	TGCAGCGCCCCACCCCGGGGACCTCAAGAGACCCAGTACTTC
NA	TRBJ2-3	many	TRBV10-3	CAIGPTTDTQYF	TGTGCCATCGGACCGACCACAGATACGCAGTATTTT
TRBD2	TRBJ2-3	NA	TRBV4-2	CASSQTSGGYTDTQYF	TGTGCCAGCAGCCAAACTAGCGGGGGGTACACAGATACGCAGTATTTT
NA	TRBJ2-5	NA	TRBV7-6	CASSLTSTAGGRGTQYF	TGTGCCAGCAGCCTAACATCCACCGCAGGTGGACGTGGGACCCAGTACTTC
NA	TRBJ2-7	NA	TRBV5-1	CASSLTGGFHEQYF	TGCGCCAGCAGCTTGACTGGAGGGTTCCACGAGCAGTACTTC
TRBD2	TRBJ2-3	many	TRBV5-1	CATRRLAGVDTQYF	TGCGCCACCAGAAGACTAGCGGGGGTCGATACGCAGTATTTT
NA	TRBJ2-7	few	TRBV4-3	CASSRNRAYEQYF	TGCGCCAGCAGCCGTAACAGGGCTTACGAGCAGTACTTC